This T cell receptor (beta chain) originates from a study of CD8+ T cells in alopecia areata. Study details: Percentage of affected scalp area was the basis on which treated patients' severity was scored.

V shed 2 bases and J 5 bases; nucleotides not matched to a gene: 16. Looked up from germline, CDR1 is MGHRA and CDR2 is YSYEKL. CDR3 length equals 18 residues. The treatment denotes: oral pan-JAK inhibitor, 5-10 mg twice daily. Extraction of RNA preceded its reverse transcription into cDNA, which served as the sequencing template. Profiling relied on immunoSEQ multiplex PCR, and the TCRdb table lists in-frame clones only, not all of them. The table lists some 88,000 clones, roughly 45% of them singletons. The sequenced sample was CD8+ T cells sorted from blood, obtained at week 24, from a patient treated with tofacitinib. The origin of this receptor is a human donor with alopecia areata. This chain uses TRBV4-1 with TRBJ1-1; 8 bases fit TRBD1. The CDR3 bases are TGCGCCAGCAGCCAACTTACAGGGGGGGAAGGTCTTGGAACTGAAGCTTTCTTT. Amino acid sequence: CASSQLTGGEGLGTEAFF.